This TCR beta chain was identified in a study of blood T cell repertoires in COVID-19 (dated by TCRdb to the early 2020s). Notes on the research overall: Samples from collaborators originated in the United States, Italy and Spain and spanned both the acute and convalescent phases of COVID-19. Nearly every sample came with metadata listing a de-identified subject ID, COVID-19 status, age in years and sex. Where HLA class I and class II types were available, the types were taken from metadata supplied by the sample provider, not from assay-based typing. Subjects who had been exposed to COVID-19, were actively infected with it, or had recovered from it provided the deeply sampled blood TCRbeta repertoires that made up the dataset. The prospective study material was composed of cDNA or gDNA derived from T cells, B-cell-depleted T cells, or PBMCs. The repertoires were released in a freely available public database intended as a resource for research on the immune response to SARS-CoV-2. The samples were drawn from two sources: the first 160 participants of the ongoing ImmuneRACE study, and approximately 1,300 subjects contributed by 6 global collaborators.

The immunoSEQ Assay, a bias-controlled multiplex PCR, was used to amplify TCRbeta CDR3 regions from genomic DNA. The paper's processing steps were these. The number of nucleated cells in each sample was estimated from the amplification of reference gene primers within the assay. To quantify the absolute abundance of each unique TCRbeta CDR3 rearrangement, sequence reads were collapsed and filtered. Productive Simpson clonality was computed per sample as the square root of Simpson's diversity index over productive rearrangements. TCRdb limited this immuneACCESS table to in-frame rearrangements with V and J called. A share of clones is missing; checked studies link under half to unresolved V genes, and the rest is unexplained. Clonal size and the V and J genes are those of that table, whereas D and trimming came from the DNA. The sample table shows more than 120,000 clones, and approximately 90% are seen once. The biggest ten clones account for 8.6% of the sample.

Comment on this clone: Its antigen has not been determined. Base qualities are not provided; no much larger clone lies one nucleotide away.

CDR1 and CDR2 are drawn from the germline V gene (reference sequence): GTSNPN, SVGIG. From cysteine to phenylalanine, the CDR3 is 14 amino acids long. Only the CDR3 region is kept as DNA, spanning 42 bases read in frame from base 1. V and J are truncated by 1 base and 4 bases respectively, leaving an intervening sequence of 13 bases. General study outcomes and caveats: The amount of clinical and demographic metadata varied by source and participant and was provided uncurated.

Each collaborating institution followed its own protocols to collect whole blood in K2EDTA tubes. For TCRbeta analysis, collaborators shipped samples in one of three forms: frozen whole blood, isolated PBMCs, or DNA extracted from either of those sample types. The sequenced sample was peripheral blood. This sequence originates from a woman aged 45-59 years with active or convalescent COVID-19. Recombination linked TRBV30 to TRBJ1-1; a weak D assignment points to TRBD1 (6 bases agree). This receptor has the CDR3 CAWSGGLGGTEAFF. The nucleotides are TGTGCCTGGAGTGGGGGCTTAGGGGGCACTGAAGCTTTCTTT.